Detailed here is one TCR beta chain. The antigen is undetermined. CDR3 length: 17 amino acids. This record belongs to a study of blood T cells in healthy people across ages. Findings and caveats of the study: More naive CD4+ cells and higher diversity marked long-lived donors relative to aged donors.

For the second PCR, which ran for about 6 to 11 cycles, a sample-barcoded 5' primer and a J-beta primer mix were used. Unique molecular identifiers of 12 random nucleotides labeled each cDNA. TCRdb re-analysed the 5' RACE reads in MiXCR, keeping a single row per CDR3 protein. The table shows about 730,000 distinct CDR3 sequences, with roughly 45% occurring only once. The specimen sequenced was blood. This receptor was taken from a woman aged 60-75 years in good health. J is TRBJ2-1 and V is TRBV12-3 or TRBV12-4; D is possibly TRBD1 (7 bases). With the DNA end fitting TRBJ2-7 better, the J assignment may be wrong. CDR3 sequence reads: CASSSSRDRDSYNEQYF. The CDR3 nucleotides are TGTGCCAGCAGTTCATCAAGAGACAGGGACTCCTACAATGAGCAGTACTTC.